The 28 T cell receptor beta chains below all came from one sample that was sequenced in a study of OX40 agonist ivuxolimab in advanced cancers. Clones were read by immunoSEQ multiplex PCR, and TCRdb kept only the in-frame ones, dropping some. The sample lists 55,000 to 65,000 clones, about 89% occurring once. The sequencing used CD4+ or CD8+ T cells sorted from blood, collected in a trial of the OX40 agonist ivuxolimab. Receptor source: an adult with an advanced solid tumor such as melanoma, head and neck, liver or kidney cancer.

The V and J genes are TRBV12-2 and TRBJ2-1. TRBV12-2 constitutes a pseudogene. This CDR3 is built from 15 residues. The DNA of the CDR3 is TGTGCAAGTCGCTTCCCTCGAACCGACTACAATGAGCAGTTCTTC. Translated, it gives CASRFPRTDYNEQFF.

The chain recombines TRBV27 with TRBJ2-1, with 7 bases aligning to TRBD2. This CDR3 comprises 13 residues. Germline-derived CDR1 and CDR2 are MNHEY and SMNVEV (reference sequence). With V trimmed by 3 bases and J by 7 bases, 3 bases remained unmatched. CDR3 amino acids: CASSFYSGNEQFF. CDR3 DNA sequence: TGTGCCAGCAGTTTCTATAGCGGGAATGAGCAGTTCTTC.

The chain employs TRBV7-2 and TRBJ2-3; weak D call: TRBD2 (5 bases). The germline V gene encodes CDR1 SGHTA and CDR2 FQGNSA. The CDR3 loop spans 15 amino acids. Trimming removed 3 bases at V and 0 bases at J, with 10 bases between. The CDR3: CASSLSGLSTDTQYF. DNA for the CDR3: TGTGCCAGCAGCTTGAGCGGTCTTAGCACAGATACGCAGTATTTT.

The chain joins TRBV7-2 to TRBJ2-1; a weak D match, TRBD2 (6 bases). The CDR3 runs to 14 residues. The ends were cut back, 3 bases at V and 7 bases at J, with 13 bases in the middle. CDR1 SGHTA and CDR2 FQGNSA come from the germline V gene. The CDR3 spells CASSFNREINEQFF. The CDR3 DNA follows: TGTGCCAGCAGCTTCAACCGGGAGATAAATGAGCAGTTCTTC. The full variable domain, with the rest looked up from reference TRBV7-2 and TRBJ2-1, is GAGVSQSPSNKVTEKGKDVELRCDPISGHTALYWYRQSLGQGLEFLIYFQGNSAPDKSGLPSDRFSAERTGGSVSTLTIQRTQQEDSAVYLCASSFNREINEQFFGPGTRLTVL.

The chain has TRBV7-3 and TRBJ2-7; TRBD2 matches 16 bases. The CDR3 covers 15 residues. Germline lookup yields CDR1 SGHTA and CDR2 FQGTGA. V was clipped by 2 bases and J by 5 bases; unmatched bases: 0. Here the CDR3 DNA reads TGTGCCAGCAGCTTAGGGACTAGCGGGAGGGACGAGCAGTACTTC. Translating gives CASSLGTSGRDEQYF.

V and J are TRBV4-2 and TRBJ2-5; D call uncertain. From germline, CDR1 is LGHNA and CDR2 YNFKEQ. The CDR3 spans 15 residues. V gave up 0 bases and J gave up 5 bases, with 13 bases separating them. The CDR3 here is CASSQELRLVETQYF. CDR3 nucleotide sequence: TGTGCCAGCAGCCAAGAGCTTCGGCTTGTGGAGACCCAGTACTTC.

This clone was recorded once. The chain joins TRBV5-4 to TRBJ2-5; the D is unclear. V lost 3 bases and J 5 bases, leaving 14 bases between the germline ends. This CDR3 has 14 residues. The germline V gene has CDR1 SGHNT and CDR2 YYREEE (reference sequence). Here the CDR3 reads CASSSPGLRETQYF. The CDR3, as DNA: TGTGCCAGCAGCTCCCCCGGCCTGAGGGAGACCCAGTACTTC.

The CDR3 DNA sequence: TGCGCCAGTGAAGCTGTCAGCCCGCGGTTGACAGATACGCAGTATTTT. Residues: CASEAVSPRLTDTQYF. The V call is TRBV10-1, the J call TRBJ2-3, with unresolved D. Per germline, CDR1 WNHNN and CDR2 SYGVQD (reference sequence). The CDR3 has 16 residues. V gave up 9 bases and J gave up 3 bases, with 22 bases separating them.

The chain recombines TRBV7-2 with TRBJ2-5, with D possibly matching TRBD2 (6 bases). Germline loops: CDR1 SGHTA, CDR2 FQGNSA. The CDR3 covers 13 residues. V lost 4 bases to trimming and J lost 7 bases, with 13 bases between them. The CDR3 here is CASSYGRTGTQYF. CDR3 DNA: TGTGCCAGCAGCTATGGGAGGACCGGGACCCAGTACTTC. Complete variable domain (other parts from reference TRBV7-2 and TRBJ2-5): GAGVSQSPSNKVTEKGKDVELRCDPISGHTALYWYRQSLGQGLEFLIYFQGNSAPDKSGLPSDRFSAERTGGSVSTLTIQRTQQEDSAVYLCASSYGRTGTQYFGPGTRLLVL.

V usage is TRBV7-2 and J usage is TRBJ2-3; the D is unclear. CDR1 is SGHTA and CDR2 is FQGNSA in the germline V gene. CDR3 length: 14 amino acids. V lost 1 base and J 4 bases, leaving 9 bases between the germline ends. The CDR3 region is CASSLEGVADTQYF. DNA of the CDR3: TGTGCCAGCAGCTTAGAGGGTGTGGCAGATACGCAGTATTTT.

The V call is TRBV5-1, the J call TRBJ1-5; a possible D gene is TRBD1 (5 bases). Trimming removed 3 bases at V and 10 bases at J, with 17 bases between. The CDR3 sequence is 14 residues long. The germline V gene has CDR1 SGHRS and CDR2 YFSETQ. In DNA, the CDR3 is TGCGCCAGCAGCTGGGATGGGGGTTCGGGACCCCAGCATTTT. Translating it yields CASSWDGGSGPQHF.

The V call is TRBV28, the J call TRBJ2-3, with D perhaps matching TRBD2 (5 bases). The CDR3 is 14 amino acids. Trimming left V 5 bases short and J 2 bases short, with 11 bases between. CDR1 MDHEN and CDR2 SYDVKM come from the germline V gene. This chain's CDR3 is CASSNSGITDTQYF. The CDR3 bases are TGTGCCAGCAGTAACTCGGGAATCACAGATACGCAGTATTTT.

In its sample, this clone was seen a few times. The rearrangement links TRBV28 to TRBJ2-7, with D hard to call. CDR1 MDHEN and CDR2 SYDVKM come from the germline V gene. Deletions cut 3 bases from V and 3 bases from J, with 3 bases between. The CDR3 has 11 amino acids. The CDR3 region has the DNA TGTGCCAGCAGTTTGGGCTACGAGCAGTACTTC. Translating it yields CASSLGYEQYF.

J is TRBJ1-2 and V is TRBV19; D ambiguous. This CDR3 spans 16 amino acids. Trimming shortened V by 5 bases and J by 4 bases, and 20 bases separated the two germline ends. Germline V gene lookup returns CDR1 LNHDA and CDR2 SQIVND (reference sequence). The CDR3: CASSDGSERDLYGYTF. The CDR3 region has the DNA TGTGCCAGTAGTGACGGCAGTGAACGCGATCTCTATGGCTACACCTTC.

This clone was counted between two and nine times. This chain connects TRBV4-3 to TRBJ2-1; 10 bases map to TRBD1. Germline V CDR1 and CDR2: LGHNA, YSLEER. J was trimmed by 9 bases and V by 4 bases; bases with no gene match: 9. This CDR3 comprises 15 residues. The CDR3 region is CASSRETGGRGEQFF. The CDR3 DNA is TGCGCCAGCAGCCGAGAGACAGGGGGCCGGGGTGAGCAGTTCTTC.

The CDR3 protein is CASSESGLAGVNEQFF. CDR3 nucleotide sequence: TGTGCCAGCAGTGAATCGGGACTAGCGGGAGTTAATGAGCAGTTCTTC. The chain uses TRBV25-1 and TRBJ2-1, with 14 bases fitting TRBD2. Per the germline V gene, CDR1 is MGHDK and CDR2 is SYGVNS. J was trimmed by 7 bases and V by 1 base; bases with no gene match: 3. This CDR3 spans 16 amino acids.

V gene TRBV5-4 combines with J gene TRBJ2-7; 10 nucleotides line up with TRBD1. V trimming: 0 bases; J trimming: 6 bases; junction bases outside the gene matches: 6. This CDR3 region has 15 residues. From germline, CDR1 is SGHNT and CDR2 YYREEE (reference sequence). Written as DNA, the CDR3 is TGTGCCAGCAGCTTGGGGCCCAGGGACAGGGGCGAGCAGTACTTC. As protein: CASSLGPRDRGEQYF.

V gene TRBV6-6 combines with J gene TRBJ2-1, with D possibly TRBD2 on 5 matching bases. Trimming stripped 0 bases from V and 8 bases from J, with 14 bases between. Germline CDR1 reads MNHNY; CDR2 reads SVGAGI (reference sequence). The CDR3 totals 15 residues. The CDR3, as DNA: TGTGCCAGCAGTTACTCGAGGGTCGAGTTCGATGAGCAGTTCTTC. Translation: CASSYSRVEFDEQFF.

The CDR3 sequence is CASSKTSGIYNEQFF. For the CDR3, the DNA is TGTGCCAGCAGCAAGACTAGCGGAATTTACAATGAGCAGTTCTTC. V gene TRBV7-3 combines with J gene TRBJ2-1; 9 bases are a match to TRBD2. Per germline, CDR1 SGHTA and CDR2 FQGTGA. The CDR3 has 15 residues. The V and J ends lost 5 bases and 4 bases, in that order; junction bases with no gene match: 6.

The V call is TRBV9, the J call TRBJ2-3, with a weak D call TRBD2 (5 bases). Trimming took off 0 bases at V and 0 bases at J, with 8 bases between the two ends. The CDR3 loop spans 15 amino acids. From germline, CDR1 is SGDLS and CDR2 YYNGEE. The CDR3 bases are TGTGCCAGCAGCGTAGCGGGATTTAGCACAGATACGCAGTATTTT. This gives the protein CASSVAGFSTDTQYF.

This chain joins TRBV28 and TRBJ1-4; D is possibly TRBD1 (5 bases). The CDR3 spans 15 residues. V was pared by 2 bases and J by 8 bases, with 15 bases between. Per germline, CDR1 MDHEN and CDR2 SYDVKM. CDR3 sequence (DNA): TGTGCCAGCAGTTTAATTCAGGGATTGGGAGAAAAACTGTTTTTT. It is translated as CASSLIQGLGEKLFF.

The chain joins TRBV28 to TRBJ1-3; perhaps TRBD1 as D (5 bases). The germline V gene has CDR1 MDHEN and CDR2 SYDVKM. CDR3 length: 13 residues. The ends were cut back, 7 bases at V and 3 bases at J, with 10 bases in the middle. CDR3 nucleotide sequence: TGTGCCAGCACCGGGGGGGATGGAAACACCATATATTTT. This encodes CASTGGDGNTIYF.

The CDR3 nucleotides read TGTGCCAGAAGCTCGGACGGACAGGGGAGAGTGAAGGGCTACACCTTC. Translation gives CARSSDGQGRVKGYTF. J is TRBJ1-2 and V is TRBV5-3; TRBD1 matches 9 bases. TRBV5-3 falls under the ORF class, with uncertain function. V was pared by 3 bases and J by 8 bases, with 14 bases of the junction left unmatched. The CDR3 totals 16 residues.

This clone was seen more than once but under ten times. This rearrangement joins TRBV7-8 to TRBJ1-3; D remains ambiguous. CDR1 is SGHVS and CDR2 is FQNEAQ in the germline V gene. V was trimmed by 0 bases and J by 4 bases, leaving 1 base between them. The CDR3 has 12 residues. This CDR3 is CASSLAGNTIYF. The CDR3 DNA reads TGTGCCAGCAGCTTAGCGGGAAACACCATATATTTT.

The chain carries TRBV11-1 and TRBJ2-1; weak D call: TRBD2 (6 bases). The CDR3 loop spans 15 amino acids. The V gene's germline CDR1 is SGHAT and CDR2 FQDESV (reference sequence). The V end lost 2 bases, the J end lost 2 bases, and 10 bases lay between the germline ends. The CDR3 DNA sequence: TGTGCCAGCAGCTTATCCGGGGGTCCCTACAATGAGCAGTTCTTC. Amino acid sequence: CASSLSGGPYNEQFF. Together with reference TRBV11-1 and TRBJ2-1, the CDR3 gives the full variable domain: EAEVAQSPRYKITEKSQAVAFWCDPISGHATLYWYRQILGQGPELLVQFQDESVVDDSQLPKDRFSAERLKGVDSTLKIQPAELGDSAMYLCASSLSGGPYNEQFFGPGTRLTVL.

The chain combines TRBV5-6 with TRBJ2-1; no firm D call. Germline V lookup: CDR1 SGHDT, CDR2 YYEEEE. CDR3 length equals 12 residues. Trimming cost V 2 bases and J 9 bases, with 9 bases left between them. The CDR3 protein is CASSFQVGEQFF. For the CDR3, the DNA is TGTGCCAGCAGCTTCCAGGTAGGTGAGCAGTTCTTC. The variable domain in full, with the rest retrieved from reference TRBV5-6 and TRBJ2-1, is DAGVTQSPTHLIKTRGQQVTLRCSPKSGHDTVSWYQQALGQGPQFIFQYYEEEERQRGNFPDRFSGHQFPNYSSELNVNALLLGDSALYLCASSFQVGEQFFGPGTRLTVL.

The gene calls are TRBV23-1 and TRBJ2-7; D perhaps matches TRBD2 (5 bases). Being an ORF, TRBV23-1 has a function that is uncertain. The CDR3 totals 16 residues. Trimming stripped 8 bases from V and 0 bases from J, with 20 bases between. CDR3 loop: CASGRRGAQTSYEQYF. CDR3 DNA sequence: TGCGCCAGCGGGAGACGAGGTGCTCAAACCTCCTACGAGCAGTACTTC.

J is TRBJ2-3 and V is TRBV27, with 16 positions matching TRBD2. Germline CDR1 MNHEY, CDR2 SMNVEV (reference sequence). The CDR3 sequence is 18 residues long. Germline trimming cut 5 bases from V and 1 base from J; bases unmatched to any gene: 6. The DNA of the CDR3 is TGTGCCAGCAGTGTGCCGGGACTAGCGGGAGGGGGCACAGATACGCAGTATTTT. As protein: CASSVPGLAGGGTDTQYF.